This T cell receptor beta chain was retrieved from a study of human T cells and chemical hapten exposure. TCRdb re-derived calls from the RACE reads in MiXCR, one entry per CDR3 protein. This sample has about 92,000 distinct CDR3 sequences; roughly 9.1% occur once, and the top ten carry 3% to 4.5%. V shed 6 bases, J shed 10 bases, and the junction held 8 bases outside the gene matches. The CDR3 totals 14 residues. CDR1 MNHEY and CDR2 SVGAGI come from the germline V gene. This clonotype occurred many times. As for time point: pre-sensitization, week 0. Sample treatment: therapeutic diphenylcyclopropenone sensitization with weekly scalp DPC.

The TCR sequence derives from a woman aged 35 to 49 with alopecia areata. Some clones in this sample may be carry-over from other donors' samples. This chain joins TRBV6-5 and TRBJ1-6; 8 positions agree with TRBD1. The specimen comprised whole blood, sampled in connection with sensitization to the hapten diphenylcyclopropenone (DPC). The CDR3 nucleotides read TGTGCCAGCAGGTCCGGGACAGGCACCTCACCCCTCCACTTT. Its translation: CASRSGTGTSPLHF.